This entry lists 2 T cell receptor beta chains sequenced from one sample in a study of vaccination and CD4 T cells after COVID-19. Treatment denoted: roughly 10-day PBMC culture with coronavirus spike peptide pools or control peptides (ViraFEST assay). Their recognized antigens are unknown. Sequencing of cultured CD4+ T cell DNA used the Oncomine TCR Beta short-read assay. Using its own MiXCR run on the PCR reads, TCRdb lists one record per CDR3 protein. Of some 17,000 distinct CDR3 sequences listed, around 61% were seen once; the top ten hold roughly 10%. Sequenced: CD4+ T cells from blood, cultured in vitro. The receptors were sampled from a human donor who had recovered from COVID-19.

The V gene is TRBV19, the J gene TRBJ1-5, with no clear D. V was shortened by 10 bases and J by 2 bases, with 15 bases between the two germline ends. Germline-derived CDR1 and CDR2 are LNHDA and SQIVND (reference sequence). This CDR3 region has 14 residues. The DNA for the CDR3 is TGTGCCACCGCCCCGACCGGTGGCAATCAGCCCCAGCATTTT. Translated, it gives CATAPTGGNQPQHF.

CDR3 sequence (DNA): TGTGCCAGCAGTTTGGCAGGGGTTCCCGAAAAACTGTTTTTT. Amino acids: CASSLAGVPEKLFF. The chain links TRBV27 to TRBJ1-4; a weak D match, TRBD1 (6 bases). From germline, CDR1 is MNHEY and CDR2 SMNVEV (reference sequence). CDR3 length: 14 amino acids. Trimming took off 3 bases at V and 8 bases at J, with 13 bases between the two ends.